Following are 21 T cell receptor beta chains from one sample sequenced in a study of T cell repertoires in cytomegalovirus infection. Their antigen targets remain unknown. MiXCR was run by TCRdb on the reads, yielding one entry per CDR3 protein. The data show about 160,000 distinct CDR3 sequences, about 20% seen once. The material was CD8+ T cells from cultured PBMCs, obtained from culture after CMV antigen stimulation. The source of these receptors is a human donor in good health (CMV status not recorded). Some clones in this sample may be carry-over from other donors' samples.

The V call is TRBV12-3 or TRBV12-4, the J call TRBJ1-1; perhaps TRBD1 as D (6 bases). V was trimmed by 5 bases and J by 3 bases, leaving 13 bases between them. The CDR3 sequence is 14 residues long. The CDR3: CASSTTRGYTEAFF. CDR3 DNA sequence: TGTGCCAGCAGTACTACCAGGGGTTACACTGAAGCTTTCTTT.

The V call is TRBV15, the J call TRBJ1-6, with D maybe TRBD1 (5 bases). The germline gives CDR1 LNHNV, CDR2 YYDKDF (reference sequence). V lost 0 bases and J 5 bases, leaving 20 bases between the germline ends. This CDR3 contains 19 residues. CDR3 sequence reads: CATSREPLRSRDNNSPLHF. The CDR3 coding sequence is TGTGCCACCAGCAGAGAGCCCCTCCGATCCAGGGATAATAATTCACCCCTCCACTTT.

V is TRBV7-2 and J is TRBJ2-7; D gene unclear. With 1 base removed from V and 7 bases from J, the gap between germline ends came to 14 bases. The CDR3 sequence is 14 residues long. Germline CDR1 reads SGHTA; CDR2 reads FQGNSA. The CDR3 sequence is CASSLGNGPQEQYF. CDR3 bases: TGTGCCAGCAGCTTAGGAAATGGTCCTCAAGAGCAGTACTTC.

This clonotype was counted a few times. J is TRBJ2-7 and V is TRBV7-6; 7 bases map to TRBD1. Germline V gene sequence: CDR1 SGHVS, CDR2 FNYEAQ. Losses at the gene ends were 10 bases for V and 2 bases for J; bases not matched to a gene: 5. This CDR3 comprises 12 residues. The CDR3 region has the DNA TGTGCCACGGGACAGCCCCCCTACGAGCAGTACTTC. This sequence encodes CATGQPPYEQYF.

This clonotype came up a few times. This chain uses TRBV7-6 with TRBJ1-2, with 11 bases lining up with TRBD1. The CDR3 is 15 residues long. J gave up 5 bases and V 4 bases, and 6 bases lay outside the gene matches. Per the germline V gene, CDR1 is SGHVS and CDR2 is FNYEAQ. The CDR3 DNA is TGTGCCAGCAGCTCCCCCGGACAGGGGGCATATGGCTACACCTTC. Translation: CASSSPGQGAYGYTF. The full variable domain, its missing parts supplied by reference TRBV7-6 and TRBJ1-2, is GAGVSQSPRYKVTKRGQDVALRCDPISGHVSLYWYRQALGQGPEFLTYFNYEAQQDKSGLPNDRFSAERPEGSISTLTIQRTEQRDSAMYRCASSSPGQGAYGYTFGSGTRLTVV.

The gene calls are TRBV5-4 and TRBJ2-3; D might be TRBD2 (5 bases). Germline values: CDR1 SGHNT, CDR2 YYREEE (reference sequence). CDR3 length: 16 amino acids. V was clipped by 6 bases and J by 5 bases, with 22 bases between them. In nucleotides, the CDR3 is TGTGCCAGCATCTCGGGGTTACCGGGCCCGAAAGATACGCAGTATTTT. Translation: CASISGLPGPKDTQYF. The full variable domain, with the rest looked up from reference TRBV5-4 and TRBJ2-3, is ETGVTQSPTHLIKTRGQQVTLRCSSQSGHNTVSWYQQALGQGPQFIFQYYREEENGRGNFPPRFSGLQFPNYSSELNVNALELDDSALYLCASISGLPGPKDTQYFGPGTRLTVL.

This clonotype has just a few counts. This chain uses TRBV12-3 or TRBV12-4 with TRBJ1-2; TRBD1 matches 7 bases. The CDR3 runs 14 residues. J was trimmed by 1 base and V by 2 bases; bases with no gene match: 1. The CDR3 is CASSLWDSNYGYTF. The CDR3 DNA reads TGTGCCAGCAGTTTATGGGACAGTAACTATGGCTACACCTTC.

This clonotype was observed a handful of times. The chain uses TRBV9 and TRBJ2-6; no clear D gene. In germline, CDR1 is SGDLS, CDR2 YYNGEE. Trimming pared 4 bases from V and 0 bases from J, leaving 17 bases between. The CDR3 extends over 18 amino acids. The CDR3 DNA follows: TGTGCCAGCAGCCTTAATAACAGTCCTTACTCTGGGGCCAACGTCCTGACTTTC. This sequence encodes CASSLNNSPYSGANVLTF. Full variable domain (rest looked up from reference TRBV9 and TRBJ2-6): DSGVTQTPKHLITATGQRVTLRCSPRSGDLSVYWYQQSLDQGLQFLIQYYNGEERAKGNILERFSAQQFPDLHSELNLSSLELGDSALYFCASSLNNSPYSGANVLTFGAGSRLTVL.

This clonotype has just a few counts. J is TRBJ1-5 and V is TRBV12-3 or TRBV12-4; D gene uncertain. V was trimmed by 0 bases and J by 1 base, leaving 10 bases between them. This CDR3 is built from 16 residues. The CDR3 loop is CASSLAPLGSNQPQHF. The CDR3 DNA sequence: TGTGCCAGCAGTTTAGCTCCACTCGGGAGCAATCAGCCCCAGCATTTT.

The CDR3 nucleotides are TGTGCCAGCAGCTTAGGATACGACGGCTCTGGAAACACCATATATTTT. Residues: CASSLGYDGSGNTIYF. V is TRBV7-8 and J is TRBJ1-3, with D uncertain. This CDR3 comprises 16 residues. The ends were cut back, 1 base at V and 0 bases at J, with 10 bases in the middle. CDR1 is SGHVS and CDR2 is FQNEAQ in the germline V gene.

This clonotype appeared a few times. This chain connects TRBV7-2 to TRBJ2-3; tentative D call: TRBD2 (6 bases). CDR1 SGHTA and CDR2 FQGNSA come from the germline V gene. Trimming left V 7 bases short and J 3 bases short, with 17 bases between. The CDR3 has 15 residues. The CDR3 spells CASTTGLLATDTQYF. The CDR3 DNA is TGTGCCAGCACCACTGGTTTGCTAGCGACAGATACGCAGTATTTT.

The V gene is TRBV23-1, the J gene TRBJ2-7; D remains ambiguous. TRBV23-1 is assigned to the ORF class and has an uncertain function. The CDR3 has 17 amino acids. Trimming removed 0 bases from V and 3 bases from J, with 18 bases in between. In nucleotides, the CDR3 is TGCGCCAGCAGTCAATCGCTTTTATCCATCCCTCTCTACGAGCAGTACTTC. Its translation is CASSQSLLSIPLYEQYF.

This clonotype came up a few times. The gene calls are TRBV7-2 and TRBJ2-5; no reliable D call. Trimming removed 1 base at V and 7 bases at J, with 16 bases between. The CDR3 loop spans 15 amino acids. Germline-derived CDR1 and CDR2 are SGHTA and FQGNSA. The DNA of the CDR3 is TGTGCCAGCAGCTTAGAACCATCCCCGGCAGCGACCCAGTACTTC. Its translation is CASSLEPSPAATQYF. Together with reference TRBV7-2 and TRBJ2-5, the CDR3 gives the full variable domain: GAGVSQSPSNKVTEKGKDVELRCDPISGHTALYWYRQSLGQGLEFLIYFQGNSAPDKSGLPSDRFSAERTGGSVSTLTIQRTQQEDSAVYLCASSLEPSPAATQYFGPGTRLLVL.

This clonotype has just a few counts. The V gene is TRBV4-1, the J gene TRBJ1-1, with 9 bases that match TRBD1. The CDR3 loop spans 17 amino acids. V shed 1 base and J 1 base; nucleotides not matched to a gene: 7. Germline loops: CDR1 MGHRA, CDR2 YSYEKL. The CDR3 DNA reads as TGCGCCAGCAGCCAAGCGACAGGGGGAAATGGGAACACTGAAGCTTTCTTT. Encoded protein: CASSQATGGNGNTEAFF.

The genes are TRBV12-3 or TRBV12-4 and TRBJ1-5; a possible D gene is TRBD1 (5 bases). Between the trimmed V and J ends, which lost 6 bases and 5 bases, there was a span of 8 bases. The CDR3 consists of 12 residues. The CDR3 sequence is CASSPTDQPQHF. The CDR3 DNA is TGTGCCAGCAGCCCGACAGATCAGCCCCAGCATTTT.

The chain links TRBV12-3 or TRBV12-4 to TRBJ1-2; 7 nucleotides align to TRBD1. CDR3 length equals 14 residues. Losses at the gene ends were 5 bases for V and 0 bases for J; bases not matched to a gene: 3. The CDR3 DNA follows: TGTGCCAGCAGTGGGACAGAAGCTAACTATGGCTACACCTTC. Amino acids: CASSGTEANYGYTF.

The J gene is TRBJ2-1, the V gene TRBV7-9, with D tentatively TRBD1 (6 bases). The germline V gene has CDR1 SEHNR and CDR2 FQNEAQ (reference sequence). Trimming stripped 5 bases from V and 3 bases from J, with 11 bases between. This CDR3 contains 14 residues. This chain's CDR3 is CASSQTGFYNEQFF. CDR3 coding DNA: TGTGCCAGCAGCCAGACAGGTTTCTACAATGAGCAGTTCTTC.

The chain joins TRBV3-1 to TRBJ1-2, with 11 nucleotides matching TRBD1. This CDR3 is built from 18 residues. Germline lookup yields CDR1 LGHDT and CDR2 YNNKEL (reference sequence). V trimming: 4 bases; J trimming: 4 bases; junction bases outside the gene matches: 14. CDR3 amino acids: CASSLHPGQGGYGYGYTF. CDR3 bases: TGTGCCAGCAGCCTACACCCGGGACAGGGGGGTTACGGCTATGGCTACACCTTC.

For the CDR3, the DNA is TGTGCCAGCAGCTTAGATTGGACTAGCGGGGGGGGGCCCCCCACAGATACGCAGTATTTT. Its protein product is CASSLDWTSGGGPPTDTQYF. The chain carries TRBV7-6 and TRBJ2-3; 15 bases are shared with TRBD2. The CDR3 contains 20 residues. Germline CDR1 reads SGHVS; CDR2 reads FNYEAQ. Losses at the gene ends were 1 base for V and 2 bases for J; bases not matched to a gene: 10.

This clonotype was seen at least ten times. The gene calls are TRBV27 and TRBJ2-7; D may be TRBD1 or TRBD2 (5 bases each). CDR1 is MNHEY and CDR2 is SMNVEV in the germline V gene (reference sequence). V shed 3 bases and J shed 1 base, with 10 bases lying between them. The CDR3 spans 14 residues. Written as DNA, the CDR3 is TGTGCCAGCAGTTTGGGGGTGGGTTCCTACGAGCAGTACTTC. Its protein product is CASSLGVGSYEQYF.

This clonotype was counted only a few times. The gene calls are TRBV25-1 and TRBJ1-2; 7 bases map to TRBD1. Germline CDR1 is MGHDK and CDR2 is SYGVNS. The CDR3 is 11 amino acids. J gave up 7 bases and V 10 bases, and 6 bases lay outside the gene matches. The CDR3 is CATLTGTGYTF. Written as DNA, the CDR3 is TGTGCCACGCTGACAGGGACTGGCTACACCTTC.